These 5 T cell receptor beta chains share one sample of origin, sequenced in a study of radiation and T cells in renal cell carcinoma. Time point described: blood 4 weeks post-SBRT, at nephrectomy. Treatment in this sample: 15 Gy SBRT to primary tumor, nephrectomy 4 weeks later. Assay used: immunoSEQ multiplex PCR; TCRdb lists only in-frame clones, some missing. Here the sample spans around 170,000 clones, about 88% being singletons. The source material was blood, sampled from a patient whose treatment included radiotherapy and nephrectomy. The receptors were sampled from a woman aged 50 to 60 with renal cell carcinoma.

The chain has TRBV5-1 and TRBJ1-1; 10 bases align to TRBD1. In germline, CDR1 is SGHRS, CDR2 YFSETQ. The length of the CDR3 is 16 residues. The junction had 5 bases not matched to a gene; V was cut back by 3 bases and J by 0 bases. The CDR3 is CASSSIGTGVNTEAFF. The DNA for the CDR3 is TGCGCCAGCAGCTCAATCGGGACAGGGGTGAACACTGAAGCTTTCTTT.

This sequence joins TRBV5-1 and TRBJ2-7; no definite D call. The CDR3 is 15 amino acids. CDR1 and CDR2 (germline): SGHRS, YFSETQ. Trimming took off 6 bases at V and 5 bases at J, with 21 bases between the two ends. Here the CDR3 reads CASTGWAGFSNEQYF. In DNA, the CDR3 is TGCGCCAGCACCGGTTGGGCCGGGTTCAGCAACGAGCAGTACTTC.

The rearrangement joins TRBV2 to TRBJ2-7; 9 bases fit TRBD2. The CDR3 extends over 14 amino acids. V lost 5 bases to trimming and J lost 4 bases; unmatched junction nucleotides: 6. Per the germline V gene, CDR1 is SNHLY and CDR2 is FYNNEI. The CDR3 is CASSFSGGLYEQYF. The CDR3 nucleotides are TGTGCCAGCAGTTTTAGCGGGGGACTATACGAGCAGTACTTC.

V usage is TRBV5-8 and J usage is TRBJ1-5; tentatively, D is TRBD1 (5 bases). Germline lookup yields CDR1 SGHTS and CDR2 YDEGEE. The CDR3 covers 15 residues. V was cut by 1 base and J by 4 bases, with 12 bases left in between. The DNA for the CDR3 is TGTGCCAGCAGCTTGTGGGGGGGGTTAAATCAGCCCCAGCATTTT. It translates to CASSLWGGLNQPQHF.

This clone was seen more than once but under ten times. The chain couples TRBV30 to TRBJ1-2; the D gene is possibly TRBD1 (5 bases). Germline CDR1 GTSNPN, CDR2 SVGIG (reference sequence). V lost 1 base to trimming and J lost 5 bases, with 5 bases between them. This CDR3 has 11 amino acids. The chain's CDR3 is CAWSGTYGYTF. In DNA form, the CDR3 reads TGTGCCTGGAGTGGGACATATGGCTACACCTTC.